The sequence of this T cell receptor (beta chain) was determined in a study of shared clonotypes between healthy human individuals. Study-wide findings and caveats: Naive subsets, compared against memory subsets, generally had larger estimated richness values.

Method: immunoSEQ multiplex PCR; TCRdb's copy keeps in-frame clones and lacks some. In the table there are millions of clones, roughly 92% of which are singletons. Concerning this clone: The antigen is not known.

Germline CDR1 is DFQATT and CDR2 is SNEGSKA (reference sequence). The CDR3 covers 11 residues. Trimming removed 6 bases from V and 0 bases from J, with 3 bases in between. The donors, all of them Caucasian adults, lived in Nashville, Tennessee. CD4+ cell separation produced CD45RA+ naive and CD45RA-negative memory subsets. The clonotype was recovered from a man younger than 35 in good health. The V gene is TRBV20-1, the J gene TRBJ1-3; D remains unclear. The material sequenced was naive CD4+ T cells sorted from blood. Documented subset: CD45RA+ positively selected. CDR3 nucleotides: TGCAGTGCCGACTCTGGAAACACCATATATTTT. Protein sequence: CSADSGNTIYF.